The present entry profiles one T cell receptor (beta chain) with its context. The sample belongs to a study of cytomegalovirus exposure and HLA in healthy donors. The primer mix had 60 Vbeta and 13 Jbeta primers. Measured with immunoSEQ multiplex PCR; TCRdb has only the in-frame clones, and not every one. In the table there are around 67,000 clones, approximately 80% of which are singletons. The germline V gene encodes CDR1 SNHLY and CDR2 FYNNEI. The CDR3 extends over 13 amino acids. The ends were cut back, 4 bases at V and 5 bases at J, with 12 bases in the middle. Sequenced: PBMCs. This receptor was obtained from a man aged 18 to 30 in good health and CMV-seropositive. The chain has TRBV2 and TRBJ2-7; D is unclear. CDR3 amino acids: CASSAQADHEQYF. The CDR3 DNA reads TGTGCCAGCAGTGCCCAGGCAGACCACGAGCAGTACTTC.